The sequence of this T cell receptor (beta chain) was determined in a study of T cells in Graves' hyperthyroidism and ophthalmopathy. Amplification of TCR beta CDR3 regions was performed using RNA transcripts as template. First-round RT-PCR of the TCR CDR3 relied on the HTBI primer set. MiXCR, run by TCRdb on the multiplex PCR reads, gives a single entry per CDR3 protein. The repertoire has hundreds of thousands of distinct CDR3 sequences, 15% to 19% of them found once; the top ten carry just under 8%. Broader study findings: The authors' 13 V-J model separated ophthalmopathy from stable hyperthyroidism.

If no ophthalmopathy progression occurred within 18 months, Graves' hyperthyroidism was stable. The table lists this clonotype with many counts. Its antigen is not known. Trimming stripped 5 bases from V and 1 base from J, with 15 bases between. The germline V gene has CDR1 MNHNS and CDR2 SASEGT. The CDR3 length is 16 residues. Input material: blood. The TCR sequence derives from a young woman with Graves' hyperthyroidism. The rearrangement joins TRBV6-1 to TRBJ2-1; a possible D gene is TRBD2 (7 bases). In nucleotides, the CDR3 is TGTGCCAGCAGTCCCCGAGGGGGAGGGTCCTACAATGAGCAGTTCTTC. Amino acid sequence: CASSPRGGGSYNEQFF.